Below are 11 T cell receptor beta chains sequenced from a single sample in a study of blood T cells in healthy people across ages. PCR was performed a second time for about 7 to 12 cycles using a sample-barcoded 5' primer and a J-beta primer mix. TCRdb reprocessed the 5' RACE reads via MiXCR and lists one record per CDR3 protein. The sample lists more than 900,000 distinct CDR3 sequences, approximately 25% occurring once. The sample was also reused in another study, on T cells of mothers and their children.

Sequencing was carried out using blood. Every receptor here comes from a girl under 10 years old in good health.

This chain joins TRBV7-6 and TRBJ1-4; D not certain. Germline V gene data show CDR1 as SGHVS and CDR2 as FNYEAQ. The CDR3 extends over 15 amino acids. Trimming removed 8 bases from V and 7 bases from J, with 20 bases in between. CDR3 in amino acids: CASGPDDTLGEKLFF. CDR3 coding DNA: TGTGCCAGCGGCCCAGATGATACCCTGGGTGAAAAACTGTTTTTT.

This chain joins TRBV5-1 and TRBJ2-1, with D perhaps matching TRBD1 (6 bases). The DNA end favors TRBJ2-7, so the J call may be wrong. This CDR3 has 12 residues. Germline CDR1 and CDR2: SGHRS and YFSETQ. CDR3: CASSNPGDEQYF. CDR3 coding DNA: TGCGCCAGCAGTAATCCAGGGGACGAGCAGTACTTC.

The chain uses TRBV4-1 and TRBJ2-7, with TRBD2 as a possible D gene (6 bases). The CDR3 has 17 residues. Trimming left V 4 bases short and J 2 bases short, with 21 bases between. Germline lookup yields CDR1 MGHRA and CDR2 YSYEKL. CDR3 loop: CASSPETGGGSPYEQYF. The DNA for the CDR3 is TGCGCCAGCAGCCCGGAAACAGGAGGAGGGAGCCCCTACGAGCAGTACTTC.

This clonotype was seen more than once but under ten times. The J gene is TRBJ2-1, the V gene TRBV7-2, with TRBD2 as a possible D gene (6 bases). Trimming left V 5 bases short and J 0 bases short, with 14 bases between. Germline CDR1 is SGHTA and CDR2 is FQGNSA. The CDR3 runs 16 residues. DNA for the CDR3: TGTGCCAGCAGCCTCTTGGGAGGCCACTCCTACAATGAGCAGTTCTTC. Encoded protein: CASSLLGGHSYNEQFF.

This clonotype occurred many times. The V gene is TRBV7-8, the J gene TRBJ2-5; D ambiguous. Trimming shortened V by 2 bases and J by 2 bases, and 9 bases separated the two germline ends. This CDR3 has 14 residues. The germline V gene encodes CDR1 SGHVS and CDR2 FQNEAQ. CDR3 sequence (DNA): TGTGCCAGCAGCTTAATGTCAGAACAAGAGACCCAGTACTTC. Encoded protein: CASSLMSEQETQYF.

The V call is TRBV29-1, the J call TRBJ2-7; perhaps TRBD1 as D (5 bases). The V end lost 4 bases, the J end lost 2 bases, and 12 bases lay between the germline ends. In germline, CDR1 is SQVTM, CDR2 ANQGSEA. The CDR3 has 13 residues. The CDR3 is CSVVSPTAYEQYF. The CDR3 DNA sequence: TGCAGCGTTGTTAGCCCGACAGCCTACGAGCAGTACTTC.

This clonotype was seen only a few times. This rearrangement joins TRBV12-3 or TRBV12-4 to TRBJ1-4, with D uncertain. The CDR3 has 14 residues. Trimming pared 3 bases from V and 2 bases from J, leaving 7 bases between. CDR3 protein: CASSLFRTNEKLFF. CDR3 coding DNA: TGTGCCAGCAGTTTGTTCAGGACTAATGAAAAACTGTTTTTT.

This chain connects TRBV5-1 to TRBJ1-6; no firm D call. The length of the CDR3 is 12 residues. V gave up 4 bases and J gave up 6 bases, with 5 bases separating them. CDR1 is SGHRS and CDR2 is YFSETQ in the germline V gene. The CDR3 loop is CASSETNSPLHF. The CDR3 coding sequence is TGCGCCAGCAGCGAGACTAATTCACCCCTCCACTTT.

V gene TRBV3-1 combines with J gene TRBJ2-2; D remains unclear. With 8 bases removed from V and 6 bases from J, the gap between germline ends came to 7 bases. The CDR3 contains 11 residues. CDR1 is LGHDT and CDR2 is YNNKEL in the germline V gene (reference sequence). This CDR3 is CASDRSGELFF. The DNA of the CDR3 is TGTGCCAGCGACCGCTCCGGGGAGCTGTTTTTT.

This clonotype has just a few counts. This chain joins TRBV27 and TRBJ2-5; D not resolved. With the DNA end fitting TRBJ2-7 better, the J assignment may be wrong. CDR1 is MNHEY, CDR2 SMNVEV, per germline (reference sequence). The CDR3 runs 14 residues. The CDR3 region has the DNA TGTGCCAGCAGTTTTTCGATGAGCTCCTACGAGCAGTACTTC. The encoded protein is CASSFSMSSYEQYF.

The chain couples TRBV2 to TRBJ1-2, with D hard to call. The ends were cut back, 4 bases at V and 5 bases at J, with 5 bases in the middle. Germline loops: CDR1 SNHLY, CDR2 FYNNEI. This CDR3 is 11 amino acids long. The CDR3 spells CASSGVYGYTF. The CDR3 DNA follows: TGTGCCAGCAGTGGGGTTTATGGCTACACCTTC.